These T cell receptor beta chains were read from a single sample in a study of T cells expressing NK-cell markers. Reprocessing the 5' RACE reads, TCRdb reports a single entry for every CDR3 protein and omits DNA. This repertoire includes about 260,000 distinct CDR3 sequences. Sequences were obtained from blood T cells: a sorted CD56 or NKG2C T cell subset, CD4+ or CD8+ T cells, or bulk PBMC T cells (not recorded which). Receptors were obtained from a woman between 18 and 70 years old in good health. The CDR3 runs from the conserved cysteine through the conserved F or W.

v_gene: TRBV10-3; j_gene: TRBJ2-3; CDR3aa: CAMKNGAATDTQYF
v_gene: TRBV10-3; j_gene: TRBJ2-3; CDR3aa: CAIADRDFTDTQYF
v_gene: TRBV20-1; j_gene: TRBJ1-1; CDR3aa: CSARDRRQGNEAFF
v_gene: TRBV9; j_gene: TRBJ2-5; CDR3aa: CASSVGMGRETQYF
v_gene: TRBV5-5; j_gene: TRBJ1-1; CDR3aa: CASSTTRGSTSEAFF
v_gene: TRBV24-1; j_gene: TRBJ2-1; CDR3aa: CATSDPQAANSYNEQFF
v_gene: TRBV5-5; j_gene: TRBJ2-3; CDR3aa: CASSLEVPDTQYF
v_gene: TRBV4-3; j_gene: TRBJ2-4; CDR3aa: CASSQEFGFSQYF
v_gene: TRBV29-1; j_gene: TRBJ2-2; CDR3aa: CSVRLAGGGTGELFF
v_gene: TRBV12-3/TRBV12-4; j_gene: TRBJ2-5; CDR3aa: CASRMGRSGTQYF